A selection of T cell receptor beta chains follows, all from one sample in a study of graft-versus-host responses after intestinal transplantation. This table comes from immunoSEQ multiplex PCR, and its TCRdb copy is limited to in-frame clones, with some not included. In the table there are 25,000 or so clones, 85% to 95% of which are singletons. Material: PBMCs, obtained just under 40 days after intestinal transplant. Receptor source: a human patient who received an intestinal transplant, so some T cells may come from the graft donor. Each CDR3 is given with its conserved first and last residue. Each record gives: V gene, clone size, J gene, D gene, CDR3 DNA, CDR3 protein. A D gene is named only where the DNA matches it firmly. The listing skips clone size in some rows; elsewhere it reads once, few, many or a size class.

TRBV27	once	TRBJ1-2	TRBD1	TGTGCCAGCAGTAGCGGACAGGGGGTTCAGTATGGCTACACCTTC	CASSSGQGVQYGYTF
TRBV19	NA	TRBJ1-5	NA	TGTGCCAGTAGTATGGGGGGGTGGGGACAGCCCCAGCATTTT	CASSMGGWGQPQHF
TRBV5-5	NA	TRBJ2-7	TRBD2	TGTGCCAGCAGCTTGCCGACTAGCGGGGGATCCGAGCAGTACTTC	CASSLPTSGGSEQYF
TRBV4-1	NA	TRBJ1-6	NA	TGCGCCAGCAGCCAAGTATGGGCAATGGGTTCACCCCTCCACTTT	CASSQVWAMGSPLHF
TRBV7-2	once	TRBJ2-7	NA	TGTGCCAGCAGTTCTCCCCGGGAAGAGCAGTACTTC	CASSSPREEQYF
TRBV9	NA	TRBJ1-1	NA	TGTGCCAGCAGCGTCCATGGACAGATGAACACTGAAGCTTTCTTT	CASSVHGQMNTEAFF
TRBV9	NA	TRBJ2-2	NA	TGTGCCAGCAGCGTCACCTCAGGGACGGACACCGGGGAGCTGTTTTTT	CASSVTSGTDTGELFF
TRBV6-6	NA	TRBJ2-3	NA	TGTGCCAGCAGCCACCCGATAAACACAGATACGCAGTATTTT	CASSHPINTDTQYF
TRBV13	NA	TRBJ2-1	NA	TGTGCCAGCAGCTTAGATCCGTCCCTCTACTACACGAGTGAGCAGTTCTTC	CASSLDPSLYYTSEQFF
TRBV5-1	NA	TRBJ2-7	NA	TGCGCCAGCAGCTTGGGGGCAGGGGTATCCTACGAGCAGTACTTC	CASSLGAGVSYEQYF
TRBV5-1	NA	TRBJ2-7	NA	TGCGCCAGCAGCTTGGAAACAGCAAACGACTACGAGCAGTACTTC	CASSLETANDYEQYF
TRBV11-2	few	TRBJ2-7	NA	TGTGCCAGCAGCTTCGGGGGTTTGTACGAGCAGTACTTC	CASSFGGLYEQYF
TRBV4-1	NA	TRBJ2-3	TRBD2	TGCGCCAGCAGCCTCACTAGCGGGAGGACCTGGGATACGCAGTATTTT	CASSLTSGRTWDTQYF
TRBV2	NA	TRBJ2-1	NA	TGTGCCAGCAGTGTAGAAGGCAGGCCCCCGTATGAGCAGTTCTTC	CASSVEGRPPYEQFF
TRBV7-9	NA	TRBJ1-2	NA	TGTGCCAGCAGCTTAGTAGACTCCTATGGCTACACCTTC	CASSLVDSYGYTF
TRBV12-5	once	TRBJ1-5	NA	TGTGCTAGTGGTTTGGTACTTAAGGTGAATCAGCCCCAGCATTTT	CASGLVLKVNQPQHF
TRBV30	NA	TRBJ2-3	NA	TGTGCCTGGAACGAGGTACTCACAGATACGCAGTATTTT	CAWNEVLTDTQYF
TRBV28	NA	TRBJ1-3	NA	TGTGCCAGCAGTTTGGCAGGGATCTCTGGAAACACCATATATTTT	CASSLAGISGNTIYF
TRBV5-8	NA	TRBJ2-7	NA	TGTGCCAGCAGCTTGGCCTGGAGGTCCTACGAGCAGTACTTC	CASSLAWRSYEQYF
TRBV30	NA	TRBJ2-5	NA	TGTGCCTGGAGCCAAGAGACCCAGTACTTC	CAWSQETQYF
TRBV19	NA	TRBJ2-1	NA	TGTGCCAGTAGTCCTTGGGACAGCAAGCGGGACAATGAGCAGTTCTTC	CASSPWDSKRDNEQFF
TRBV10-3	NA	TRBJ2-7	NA	TGTGCCATCAGCCTAGACGCCGTGAGTATCTACGAGCAGTACTTC	CAISLDAVSIYEQYF
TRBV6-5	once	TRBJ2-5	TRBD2	TGTGCCAGCAGGGAAGCGGGAGCGGAGACCCAGTACTTC	CASREAGAETQYF
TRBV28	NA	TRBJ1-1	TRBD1	TGTGCCAGCAGTTTTGGGGGTGCAGGGGGAACTGAAGCTTTCTTT	CASSFGGAGGTEAFF
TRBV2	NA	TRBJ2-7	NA	TGTGCCAGCAGTGAAGTTGGGATATGGTATTACTACGAGCAGTACTTC	CASSEVGIWYYYEQYF
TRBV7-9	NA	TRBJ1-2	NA	TGTGCCAGCACCATTCCTAATGGCTACACCTTC	CASTIPNGYTF
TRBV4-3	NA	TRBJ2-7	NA	TGCGCCAGCAGCCAAGATGGCAGAAGCTCCTACGAGCAGTACTTC	CASSQDGRSSYEQYF
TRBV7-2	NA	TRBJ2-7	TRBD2	TGTGCCAGCAGCTTACTAGCGGGAGTTTACGAGCAGTACTTC	CASSLLAGVYEQYF
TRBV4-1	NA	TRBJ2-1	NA	TGCGCCAGCAGCCACGGACTCCGCTACAATGAGCAGTTCTTC	CASSHGLRYNEQFF
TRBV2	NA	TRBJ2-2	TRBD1	TGTGCCAGCAACAGGGGAGCCGGGGAGCTGTTTTTT	CASNRGAGELFF
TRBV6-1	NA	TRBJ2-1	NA	TGTGCCAGCAGTGAAGAGGGAGAGGGGTCCACTGAGCAGTTCTTC	CASSEEGEGSTEQFF
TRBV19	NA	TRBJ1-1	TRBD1	TGTGCCAGTAGTATATGGATCGACAGGGTGAACACTGAAGCTTTCTTT	CASSIWIDRVNTEAFF
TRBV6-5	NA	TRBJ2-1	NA	TGTGCCAGCATCCAGTACAATGAGCAGTTCTTC	CASIQYNEQFF
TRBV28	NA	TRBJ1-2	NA	TGTGCCAGCAGGGTTCCCACACAGGGTAATGGCTACACCTTC	CASRVPTQGNGYTF
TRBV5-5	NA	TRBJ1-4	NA	TGTGCCAGCACCGTCGGTAGAAAACTGTTTTTT	CASTVGRKLFF
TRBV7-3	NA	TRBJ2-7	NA	TGTGCCAGCAGCTTAAAGGTGCTTTCCGCCACCGGCGAGCAGTACTTC	CASSLKVLSATGEQYF
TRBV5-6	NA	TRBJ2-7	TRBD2	TGTGCCAGCAGACCGGGACTAGCGGGGGCCGAGCAGTACTTC	CASRPGLAGAEQYF
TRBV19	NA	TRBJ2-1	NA	TGTGCCAGTCGAGAGAAGTACAATGAGCAGTTCTTC	CASREKYNEQFF
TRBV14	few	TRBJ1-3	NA	TGTGCCAGCAGCCAAGACGGTAACACCATATATTTT	CASSQDGNTIYF
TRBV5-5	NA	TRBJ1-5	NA	TGTGCCAGCAGCCCGTCAGGGACCGGGGGACAGCCCCAGCATTTT	CASSPSGTGGQPQHF
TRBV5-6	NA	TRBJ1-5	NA	TGTGCCAGCAGCTTCACAAGCAATCAGCCCCAGCATTTT	CASSFTSNQPQHF
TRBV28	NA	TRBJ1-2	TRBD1	TGTGCCAGGATATCAAATAGGGGGCCTTACTATGGCTACACCTTC	CARISNRGPYYGYTF
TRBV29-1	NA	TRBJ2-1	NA	TGCAGCGCCACCGACAGGGAGGGATACAATGAGCAGTTCTTC	CSATDREGYNEQFF
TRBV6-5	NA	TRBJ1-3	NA	TGTGCCAGCAGTCGAGGCCACTCTGGAAACACCACATATTTT	CASSRGHSGNTTYF
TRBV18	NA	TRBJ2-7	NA	TGTGCCAGCTCACCCGTGCGGTTGGCAGTTACTTCGAGCTCCTACGAGCAGTACTTC	CASSPVRLAVTSSSYEQYF
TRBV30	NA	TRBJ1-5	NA	TGTGCCTGGGGGGGCGGGCAGGGTTTTCAGCCCCAGCATTTT	CAWGGGQGFQPQHF
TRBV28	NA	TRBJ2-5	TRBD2	TGTGCCAGCAGTCCGAAAAAACTAGCGGGAGGCGGAGGAGAGACCCAGTACTTC	CASSPKKLAGGGGETQYF
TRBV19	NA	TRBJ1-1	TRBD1	TGTGCCAGTAGTATGATTACAGGGGGCACTGAAGCTTTCTTT	CASSMITGGTEAFF
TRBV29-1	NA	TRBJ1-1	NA	TGCAGCGTTGACTTAGGGGGGAACACTGAAGCTTTCTTT	CSVDLGGNTEAFF
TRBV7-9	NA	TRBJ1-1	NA	TGTGCCAGCAGCTTAGGTCGGCCGCTGAACACTGAAGCTTTCTTT	CASSLGRPLNTEAFF
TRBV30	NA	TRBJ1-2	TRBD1	TGTGCCTGGAGTCATACAGGGGTTGGTAACTATGGCTACACCTTC	CAWSHTGVGNYGYTF
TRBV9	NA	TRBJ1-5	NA	TGTGCCAGCAGCGCGGGCGGCAATCAGCCCCAGCATTTT	CASSAGGNQPQHF
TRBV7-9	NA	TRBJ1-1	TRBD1	TGTGCCAGCAGCTTAGCCGGGACAGGTTATGAAGCTTTCTTT	CASSLAGTGYEAFF
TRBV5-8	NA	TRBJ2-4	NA	TGTGCCAGCAGCTTTAGTACGGGGAGAAACATTCAGTACTTC	CASSFSTGRNIQYF
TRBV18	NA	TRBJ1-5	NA	TGTGCCAGCTCACCCGGAGCGGGGGCAGGTCAGCCCCAGCATTTT	CASSPGAGAGQPQHF
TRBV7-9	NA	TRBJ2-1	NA	TGTGCCAGCAGCTCCCTCGAAGTGTATGAGCAGTTCTTC	CASSSLEVYEQFF